Listed below are T cell receptor beta chains from one sample, sequenced in a study of T cells after yellow fever vaccination. One entry per CDR3 protein results from TCRdb running MiXCR on the 5' RACE reads. The repertoire holds 250,000 or so distinct CDR3 sequences, with approximately 3.6% as singletons. Sample: PBMCs, taken 15 days after the yellow fever booster vaccination. Receptors were obtained from a young man who received the YFV17D yellow fever vaccine. The CDR3 runs from the conserved cysteine through the conserved F or W. D genes are given only for firm matches. Size is stated as once, few or many counts, or a class when the clone is expanded.

clone size	D gene	V gene	J gene	CDR3 protein	CDR3 DNA
many	.	TRBV25-1	TRBJ2-2	CASSGQLNTGELFF	TGTGCCAGCAGTGGACAGTTGAACACCGGGGAGCTGTTTTTT
few	.	TRBV7-2	TRBJ1-2	CASSYFGTDYGYTF	TGTGCCAGCAGTTACTTCGGGACGGACTATGGTTACACCTTC
many	TRBD2	TRBV20-1	TRBJ2-3	CSARKLAGGPDTQYF	TGCAGTGCTAGAAAGCTAGCGGGGGGGCCGGATACGCAGTATTTT
many	.	TRBV9	TRBJ2-1	CASSSAGANPLSYNEQFF	TGTGCCAGCAGCTCCGCCGGGGCAAACCCCCTTTCCTACAATGAGCAGTTCTTC
few	.	TRBV7-2	TRBJ1-6	CASSFQHSNSPLHF	TGTGCCAGCAGCTTTCAGCATTCCAATTCACCCCTCCACTTT
many	.	TRBV7-2	TRBJ2-5	CASRTTSTETQYF	TGTGCCAGCAGGACTACAAGCACCGAGACCCAGTACTTC
many	TRBD1	TRBV5-1	TRBJ1-2	CASSFLQGAYDGYTF	TGCGCCAGCTCCTTCCTGCAGGGGGCTTACGATGGCTACACCTTC
many	TRBD1	TRBV3-1	TRBJ1-3	CASSPRPGQAGNTIYF	TGTGCCAGCAGCCCACGTCCGGGACAGGCTGGAAACACCATATATTTT
many	TRBD2	TRBV7-3	TRBJ2-1	CASSPSGGAVEQFF	TGTGCCAGCAGCCCAAGCGGGGGGGCGGTTGAGCAGTTCTTC
many	.	TRBV7-2	TRBJ2-1	CASSYGGNSYNEQFF	TGTGCCAGCAGCTATGGGGGGAACTCCTACAATGAGCAGTTCTTC